The clone carrying this T cell receptor beta chain was seen only once. Germline V lookup: CDR1 GTSNPN, CDR2 SVGIG (reference sequence). After removal of 1 base from V and 5 bases from J, the junction contained 10 bases not matched to a gene. The CDR3 has 15 amino acids. The PCR employed 60 Vbeta primers together with 13 Jbeta primers. Assay: immunoSEQ multiplex PCR; the TCRdb copy retains only in-frame clones and omits some. The sample lists about 150,000 clones, about 83% occurring once. This specimen comes from a study of cytomegalovirus exposure and HLA in healthy donors. The V gene is TRBV30, the J gene TRBJ1-2; 7 bases agree with TRBD1. This sequence originates from a woman aged 40 to 50 in good health and CMV-seronegative. What was sequenced was PBMCs. CDR3 region: CAWSDPWAGGYGYTF. CDR3 DNA: TGTGCCTGGAGTGACCCCTGGGCAGGGGGGTATGGCTACACCTTC.